The next 5 T cell receptor beta chains were all read from a single sample in a study of T cells in Graves' hyperthyroidism and ophthalmopathy. What was amplified from RNA transcripts were TCR beta CDR3 regions. When the TCR CDR3 underwent first-round RT-PCR, the HTBI primer set was used. Each CDR3 protein gets one entry after TCRdb re-called the multiplex PCR reads with MiXCR. In the table there are just under 750,000 distinct CDR3 sequences, 35% of which are singletons. The sequencing input was blood. These receptors were obtained from a middle-aged woman with Graves' hyperthyroidism.

This clonotype has more than one count but fewer than ten. The chain links TRBV6-5 to TRBJ1-1; D is unresolved. Germline assignment: CDR1 MNHEY and CDR2 SVGAGI. CDR3 length equals 14 residues. V was clipped by 5 bases and J by 7 bases, with 17 bases between them. The CDR3 sequence: CASSDLQKTNEAFF. CDR3 coding DNA: TGTGCCAGCAGTGACCTACAAAAGACAAATGAAGCTTTCTTT.

This clonotype occurred a few times. The chain carries TRBV6-6 and TRBJ1-5; 7 bases match TRBD1. V was clipped by 6 bases and J by 7 bases; unmatched bases: 12. Germline CDR1 and CDR2: MNHNY and SVGAGI (reference sequence). The CDR3 covers 15 residues. CDR3 sequence: CASSSQGQPPQPQHF. The CDR3 coding sequence is TGTGCCAGCAGCAGCCAGGGACAGCCCCCGCAGCCCCAGCATTTT.

This clonotype has just a few counts. CDR3 in DNA: TGTGCCAGCAGTTTAGGGGTCTACCCCAATCAGCCCCAGCATTTT. Protein sequence: CASSLGVYPNQPQHF. V usage is TRBV12-3 or TRBV12-4 and J usage is TRBJ1-5; D remains ambiguous. The CDR3 length is 15 residues. V gave up 1 base and J gave up 3 bases, with 10 bases separating them.

This sequence joins TRBV2 and TRBJ1-1; tentatively, D is TRBD1 (6 bases). CDR3 length: 17 amino acids. Trimming removed 8 bases from V and 4 bases from J, with 26 bases in between. Germline V gene sequence: CDR1 SNHLY, CDR2 FYNNEI. As DNA, the CDR3 is TGTGCCAGCCATGGTGGTATCGACGGATCACAGGGCACTGAAGCTTTCTTT. Its translation is CASHGGIDGSQGTEAFF.

The V gene is TRBV20-1, the J gene TRBJ2-6; possibly TRBD2 for D (6 bases). The V end lost 4 bases, the J end lost 0 bases, and 13 bases lay between the germline ends. Germline V CDR1 and CDR2: DFQATT, SNEGSKA (reference sequence). The CDR3 runs to 16 residues. The CDR3 region has the DNA TGCAGTGCTACGGGACTGCCAAGCTCTGGGGCCAACGTCCTGACTTTC. Protein: CSATGLPSSGANVLTF.